These T cell receptor beta chains were read from a single sample in a study of blood T cell repertoires in COVID-19. Sequencing used immunoSEQ multiplex PCR; TCRdb keeps in-frame clones, though not all of them. Found here are about 33,000 clones, roughly 88% of them singletons; the top ten hold 2% to 2.5%. The sequencing input was peripheral blood. The source of these receptors is a human donor in a cohort sampled during active COVID-19. Each CDR3 is given with its conserved first and last residue. D genes are given only for firm matches. Clone size is given for some rows only: seen once, a few or many times, or a class if the clone is expanded.

clone_size j_call v_call d_call cdr3_aa cdr3_nt
. TRBJ2-1 TRBV28 . CASSFPSGGDTYNEQFF TGTGCCAGCAGTTTCCCCTCGGGGGGCGACACCTACAATGAGCAGTTCTTC
few TRBJ2-7 TRBV3-1/TRBV3-2 TRBD2 CASSQATSGGNEQYF TGTGCCAGCAGCCAAGCGACTAGCGGGGGGAACGAGCAGTACTTC
. TRBJ2-7 TRBV5-1 TRBD2 CASSLGAGLAGYEQYF TGCGCCAGCAGCTTGGGGGCCGGACTAGCTGGCTACGAGCAGTACTTC
once TRBJ1-2 TRBV6-1 . CASSESPGANYGYTF TGTGCCAGCAGTGAATCTCCAGGGGCAAACTATGGCTACACCTTC
. TRBJ2-7 TRBV5-1 TRBD1 CASRRWTGDEQYF TGCGCCAGCAGACGTTGGACAGGGGACGAGCAGTACTTC
. TRBJ2-3 TRBV6-6 . CASGSLGGIPTDTQYF TGTGCCAGCGGTTCCCTAGGCGGGATCCCCACAGATACGCAGTATTTT
. TRBJ2-3 TRBV2 TRBD2 CASSTGTSIPDTQYF TGTGCCAGCAGCACCGGGACTAGCATCCCAGATACGCAGTATTTT
. TRBJ1-2 TRBV10-3 . CAISESLSRAYYGYTF TGTGCCATCAGTGAGTCACTCTCCAGGGCGTACTATGGCTACACCTTC
. TRBJ2-7 TRBV6-1 TRBD2 CASSEEGLAGSYEQYF TGTGCCAGCAGTGAAGAAGGGTTAGCGGGGAGCTACGAGCAGTACTTC
once TRBJ2-1 TRBV18 TRBD1 CASSPQGAPYNEQFF TGTGCCAGCTCACCCCAGGGGGCCCCCTACAATGAGCAGTTCTTC
. TRBJ2-1 TRBV27 TRBD1 CASSPPSGTVLVEQFF TGTGCCAGCAGTCCCCCCTCCGGGACAGTCCTTGTTGAGCAGTTCTTC
. TRBJ2-7 TRBV13 . CASSLGQVGEQYF TGTGCCAGCAGCTTAGGACAGGTGGGCGAGCAGTACTTC
. TRBJ2-1 TRBV5-1 . CASSLARDTGVYNEQFF TGCGCCAGCAGCTTGGCCAGGGACACGGGTGTGTACAATGAGCAGTTCTTC
. TRBJ1-6 TRBV15 TRBD1 CATSREDRDVPLHF TGTGCCACCAGCAGAGAGGACAGGGATGTCCCCCTCCACTTT
once TRBJ2-7 TRBV7-9 . CASSDTYEQYF TGTGCCAGCAGCGACACCTACGAGCAGTACTTC
. TRBJ1-5 TRBV27 . CASSLNRNQPQHF TGTGCCAGCAGTTTAAACAGAAATCAGCCCCAGCATTTT
. TRBJ2-7 TRBV27 TRBD2 CASRLAGGLSLPYEQYF TGTGCCAGCAGGCTAGCGGGGGGTCTGAGTCTTCCTTACGAGCAGTACTTC
. TRBJ2-5 TRBV28 . CASSLSVSGETQYF TGTGCCAGCAGTTTATCCGTATCCGGGGAGACCCAGTACTTC
. TRBJ1-5 TRBV5-1 . CASRLNAGAGDQPQHF TGCGCCAGCAGGTTAAACGCAGGGGCGGGCGATCAGCCCCAGCATTTT
. TRBJ1-5 TRBV2 TRBD1 CASSGGTGRNQPQHF TGTGCCAGCAGCGGGGGGACAGGTCGCAATCAGCCCCAGCATTTT
. TRBJ2-7 TRBV7-2 TRBD1 CASSVKTGGPYEQYF TGTGCCAGCAGCGTGAAGACAGGGGGCCCCTACGAGCAGTACTTC
. TRBJ1-2 TRBV5-8 . CASSRDRPNYGYTF TGTGCCAGCAGCAGAGACAGGCCAAACTATGGCTACACCTTC
. TRBJ1-1 TRBV29-1 . CSVEETVTEAFF TGCAGCGTTGAAGAAACAGTCACTGAAGCTTTCTTT
. TRBJ2-5 TRBV28 . CASSLYGGQETQYF TGTGCCAGCAGTTTATACGGGGGTCAAGAGACCCAGTACTTC
once TRBJ2-7 TRBV3-1/TRBV3-2 TRBD2 CASSQISGGAGSTYEQYF TGTGCCAGCAGCCAAATTAGCGGGGGGGCAGGTTCAACCTACGAGCAGTACTTC